Listed here is a single T cell receptor (beta chain). The table came from immunoSEQ multiplex PCR; TCRdb's copy has only in-frame clones and leaves some out. The repertoire holds 160,000 or so clones, about four fifths seen once, with roughly 8% in the top ten. CDR1 and CDR2 (germline): LGHNA, YSLEER. CDR3 length equals 16 residues. V was pared by 0 bases and J by 7 bases, with 8 bases of the junction left unmatched. The data derive from a study of blood T cell repertoires in COVID-19. Study in general: The samples span acute and convalescent COVID-19 from the United States, Italy and Spain.

This TCR was sampled from a woman aged 55-75 years with COVID-19, enrolled during active disease. The specimen sequenced was peripheral blood. This chain connects TRBV4-3 to TRBJ2-4; TRBD1 matches at 8 bases. This CDR3 is CASSQEWGGTGNIQYF. CDR3 DNA: TGCGCCAGCAGCCAAGAGTGGGGCGGGACAGGCAACATTCAGTACTTC.